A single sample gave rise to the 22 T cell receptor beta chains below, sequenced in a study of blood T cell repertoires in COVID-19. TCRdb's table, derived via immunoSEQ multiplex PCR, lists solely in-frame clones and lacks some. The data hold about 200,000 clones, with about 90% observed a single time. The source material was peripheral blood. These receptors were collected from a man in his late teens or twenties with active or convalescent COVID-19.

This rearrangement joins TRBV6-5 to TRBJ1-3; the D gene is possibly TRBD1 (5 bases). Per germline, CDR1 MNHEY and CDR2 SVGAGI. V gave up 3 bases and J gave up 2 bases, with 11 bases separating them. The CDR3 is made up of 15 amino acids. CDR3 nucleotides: TGTGCCAGCAGTTATTCGGGGGTCCCTGGAAACACCATATATTTT. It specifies CASSYSGVPGNTIYF.

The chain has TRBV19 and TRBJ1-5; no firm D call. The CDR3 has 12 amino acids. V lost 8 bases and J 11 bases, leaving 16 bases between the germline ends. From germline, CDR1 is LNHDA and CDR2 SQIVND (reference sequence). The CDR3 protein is CASGIFRETQHF. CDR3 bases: TGTGCCAGTGGCATTTTTCGGGAGACCCAGCATTTT. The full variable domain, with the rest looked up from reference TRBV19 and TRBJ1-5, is DGGITQSPKYLFRKEGQNVTLSCEQNLNHDAMYWYRQDPGQGLRLIYYSQIVNDFQKGDIAEGYSVSREKKESFPLTVTSAQKNPTAFYLCASGIFRETQHFGDGTRLSIL.

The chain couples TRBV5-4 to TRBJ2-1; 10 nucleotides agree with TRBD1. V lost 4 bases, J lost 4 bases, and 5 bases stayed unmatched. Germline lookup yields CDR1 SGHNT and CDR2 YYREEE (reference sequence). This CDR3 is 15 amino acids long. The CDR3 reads CASSLPGQGYNEQFF. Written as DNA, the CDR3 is TGTGCCAGCAGCCTGCCGGGACAGGGGTACAATGAGCAGTTCTTC.

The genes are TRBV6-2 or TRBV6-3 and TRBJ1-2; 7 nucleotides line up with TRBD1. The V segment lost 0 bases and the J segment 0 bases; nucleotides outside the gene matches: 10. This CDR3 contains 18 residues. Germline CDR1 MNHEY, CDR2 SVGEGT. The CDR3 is CASSYSNIGDRANYGYTF. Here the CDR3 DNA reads TGTGCCAGCAGTTACTCGAATATAGGGGACAGAGCTAACTATGGCTACACCTTC.

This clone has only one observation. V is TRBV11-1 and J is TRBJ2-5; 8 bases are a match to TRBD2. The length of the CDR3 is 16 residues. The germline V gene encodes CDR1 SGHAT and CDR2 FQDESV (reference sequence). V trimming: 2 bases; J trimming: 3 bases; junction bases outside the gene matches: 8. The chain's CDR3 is CASSLTVAGSKETQYF. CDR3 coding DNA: TGTGCCAGCAGCTTAACGGTAGCGGGGTCGAAAGAGACCCAGTACTTC. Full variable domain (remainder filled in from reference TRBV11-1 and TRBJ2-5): EAEVAQSPRYKITEKSQAVAFWCDPISGHATLYWYRQILGQGPELLVQFQDESVVDDSQLPKDRFSAERLKGVDSTLKIQPAELGDSAMYLCASSLTVAGSKETQYFGPGTRLLVL.

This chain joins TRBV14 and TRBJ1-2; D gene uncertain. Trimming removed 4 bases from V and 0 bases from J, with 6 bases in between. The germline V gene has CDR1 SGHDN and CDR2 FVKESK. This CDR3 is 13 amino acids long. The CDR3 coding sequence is TGTGCCAGCAGCCCGGGTACTAACTATGGCTACACCTTC. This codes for CASSPGTNYGYTF.

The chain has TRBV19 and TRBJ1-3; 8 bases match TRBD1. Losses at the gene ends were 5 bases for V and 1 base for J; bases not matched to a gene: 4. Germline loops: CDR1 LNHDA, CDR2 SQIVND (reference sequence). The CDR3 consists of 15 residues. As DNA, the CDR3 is TGTGCCAGTAGTCCCAGGACAGGGTCTGGAAACACCATATATTTT. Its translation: CASSPRTGSGNTIYF.

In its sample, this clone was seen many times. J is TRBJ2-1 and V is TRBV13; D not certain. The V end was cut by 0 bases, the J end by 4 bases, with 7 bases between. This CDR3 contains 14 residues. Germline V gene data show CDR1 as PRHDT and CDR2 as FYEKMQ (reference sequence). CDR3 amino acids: CASSLGLRYNEQFF. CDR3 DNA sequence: TGTGCCAGCAGCTTAGGCCTGCGTTACAATGAGCAGTTCTTC.

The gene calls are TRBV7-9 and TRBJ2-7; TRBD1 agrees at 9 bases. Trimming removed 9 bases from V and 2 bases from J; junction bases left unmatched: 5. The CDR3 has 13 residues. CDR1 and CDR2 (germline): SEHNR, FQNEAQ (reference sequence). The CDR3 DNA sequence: TGTGCCAGTAAGGGACAGGGAACCTACGAGCAGTACTTC. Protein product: CASKGQGTYEQYF. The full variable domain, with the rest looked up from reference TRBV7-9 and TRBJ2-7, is DTGVSQNPRHKITKRGQNVTFRCDPISEHNRLYWYRQTLGQGPEFLTYFQNEAQLEKSRLLSDRFSAERPKGSFSTLEIQRTEQGDSAMYLCASKGQGTYEQYFGPGTRLTVT.

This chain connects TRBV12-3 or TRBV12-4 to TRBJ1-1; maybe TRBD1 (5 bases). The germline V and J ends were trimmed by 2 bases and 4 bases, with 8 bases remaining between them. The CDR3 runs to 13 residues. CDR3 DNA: TGTGCCAGCAGTTTAAACAGGTTCACTGAAGCTTTCTTT. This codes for CASSLNRFTEAFF.

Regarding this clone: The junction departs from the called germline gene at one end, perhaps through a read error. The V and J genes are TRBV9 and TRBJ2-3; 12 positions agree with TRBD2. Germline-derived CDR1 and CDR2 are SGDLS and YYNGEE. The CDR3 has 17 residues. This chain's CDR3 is CARSVLPSGGGTDTQYF. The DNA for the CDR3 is TGTGCCCGCAGCGTACTTCCTAGCGGGGGGGGGACAGATACGCAGTATTTT.

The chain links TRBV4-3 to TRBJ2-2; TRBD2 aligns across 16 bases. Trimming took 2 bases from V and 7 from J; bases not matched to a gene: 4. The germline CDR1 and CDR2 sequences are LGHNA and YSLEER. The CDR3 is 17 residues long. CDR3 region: CASSQPGLAGGVGELFF. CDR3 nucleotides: TGCGCCAGCAGCCAACCGGGACTAGCGGGAGGGGTCGGGGAGCTGTTTTTT.

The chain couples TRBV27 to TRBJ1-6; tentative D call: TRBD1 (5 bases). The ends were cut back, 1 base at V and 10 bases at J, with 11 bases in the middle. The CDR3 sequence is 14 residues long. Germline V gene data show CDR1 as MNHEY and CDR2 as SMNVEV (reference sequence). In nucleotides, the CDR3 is TGTGCCAGCAGTTTATATGGGGGAGGGTCACCCCTCCACTTT. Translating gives CASSLYGGGSPLHF.

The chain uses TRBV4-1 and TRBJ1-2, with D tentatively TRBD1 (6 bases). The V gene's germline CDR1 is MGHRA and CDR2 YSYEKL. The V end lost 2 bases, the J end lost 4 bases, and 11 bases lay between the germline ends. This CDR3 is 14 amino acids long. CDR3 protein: CASSQIQGLYGYTF. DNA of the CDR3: TGCGCCAGCAGCCAAATACAGGGTCTCTATGGCTACACCTTC.

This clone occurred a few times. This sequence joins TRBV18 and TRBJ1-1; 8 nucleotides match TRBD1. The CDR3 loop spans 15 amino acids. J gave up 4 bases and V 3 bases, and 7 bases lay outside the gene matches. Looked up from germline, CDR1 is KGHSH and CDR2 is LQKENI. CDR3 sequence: CASSPDRARGTEAFF. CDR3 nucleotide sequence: TGTGCCAGCTCACCGGACAGGGCCCGGGGCACTGAAGCTTTCTTT.

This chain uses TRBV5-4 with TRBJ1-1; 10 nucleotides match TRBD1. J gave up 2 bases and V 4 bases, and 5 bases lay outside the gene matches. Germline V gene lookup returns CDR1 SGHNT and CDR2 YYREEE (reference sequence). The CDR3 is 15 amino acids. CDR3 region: CASSPDRGLNTEAFF. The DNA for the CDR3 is TGTGCCAGCAGCCCAGACAGGGGGCTAAACACTGAAGCTTTCTTT.

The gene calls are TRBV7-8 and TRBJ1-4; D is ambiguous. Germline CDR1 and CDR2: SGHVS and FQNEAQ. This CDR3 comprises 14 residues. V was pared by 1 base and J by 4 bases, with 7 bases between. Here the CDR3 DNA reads TGTGCCAGCAGCTTAGGGCGGATTAATGAAAAACTGTTTTTT. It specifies CASSLGRINEKLFF.

Here the CDR3 reads CAIGDRTNTGELFF. The CDR3 nucleotides read TGTGCAATCGGGGATAGGACCAACACCGGGGAGCTGTTTTTT. The chain has TRBV7-9 and TRBJ2-2; D possibly corresponds to TRBD2 (5 bases). Germline V lookup: CDR1 SEHNR, CDR2 FQNEAQ (reference sequence). The CDR3 has 14 residues.

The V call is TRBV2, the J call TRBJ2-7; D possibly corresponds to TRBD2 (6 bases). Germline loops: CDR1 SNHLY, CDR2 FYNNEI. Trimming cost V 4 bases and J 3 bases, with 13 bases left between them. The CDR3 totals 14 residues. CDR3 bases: TGTGCCAGCAGTGGTCGGGAGATGGGCTACGAGCAGTACTTC. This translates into CASSGREMGYEQYF.

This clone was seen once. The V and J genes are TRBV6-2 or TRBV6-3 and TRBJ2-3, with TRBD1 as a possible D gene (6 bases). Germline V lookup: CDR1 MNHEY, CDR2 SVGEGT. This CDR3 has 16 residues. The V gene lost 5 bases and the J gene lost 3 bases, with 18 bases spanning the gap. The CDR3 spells CASSAGTQALTDTQYF. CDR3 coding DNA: TGTGCCAGCAGTGCCGGGACACAAGCCCTAACAGATACGCAGTATTTT.

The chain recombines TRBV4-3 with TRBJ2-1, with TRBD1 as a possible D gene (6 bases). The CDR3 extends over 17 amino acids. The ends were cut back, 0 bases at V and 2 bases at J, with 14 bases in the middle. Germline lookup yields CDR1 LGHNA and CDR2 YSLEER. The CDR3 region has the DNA TGCGCCAGCAGCCAAGATGAAAGGGGGTTCCCCTACAATGAGCAGTTCTTC. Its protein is CASSQDERGFPYNEQFF.

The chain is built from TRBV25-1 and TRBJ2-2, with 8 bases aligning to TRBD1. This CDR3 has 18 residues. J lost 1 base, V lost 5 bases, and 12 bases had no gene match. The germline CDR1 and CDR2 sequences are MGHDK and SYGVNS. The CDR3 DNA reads TGTGCCAGCAGTACGGGTCTCAGGGGGCGTCAGAACACCGGGGAGCTGTTTTTT. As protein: CASSTGLRGRQNTGELFF.